This T cell receptor (beta chain) was recovered during a study of cytomegalovirus exposure and HLA in healthy donors. Researchers ran the PCR with 60 Vbeta and 13 Jbeta primers. The repertoire was sequenced with immunoSEQ multiplex PCR; TCRdb's copy has only in-frame clones and lacks some. The sample carries 95,000 to 150,000 clones, roughly three fifths recorded once. The germline V gene has CDR1 SGHDN and CDR2 FVKESK. This CDR3 region has 14 residues. Trimming removed 4 bases from V and 4 bases from J, with 13 bases in between. About this clone: Its antigen is unidentified.

Study-level findings and limits: Highly shared variants forming one cluster were likely a sequencing artifact. Indistinguishability led to the exclusion of some V segments, TRBV6-2 and TRBV6-3 included.

This chain joins TRBV14 and TRBJ2-5; no definite D call. Specimen: PBMCs. This TCR derives from a young man in good health and CMV-seronegative. The CDR3 DNA follows: TGTGCCAGCAGCCTTAGACTCCACGGAGAGACCCAGTACTTC. Translating gives CASSLRLHGETQYF.